These 27 T cell receptor beta chains were all obtained from the same sample, sequenced in a study of T cells after yellow fever vaccination. TCRdb re-analysed the 5' RACE reads in MiXCR, keeping a single row per CDR3 protein. The table includes 600,000 to 750,000 distinct CDR3 sequences, around 12% detected once. Here the sequenced sample was PBMCs, taken on the day of the yellow fever booster vaccination. These receptors were taken from a man in his thirties or forties who received the YFV17D yellow fever vaccine.

This chain uses TRBV7-2 with TRBJ1-1; perhaps TRBD1 as D (5 bases). This CDR3 has 14 amino acids. CDR1 SGHTA and CDR2 FQGNSA come from the germline V gene. The ends were cut back, 2 bases at V and 8 bases at J, with 15 bases in the middle. The CDR3 reads CASSLNGVGGEAFF. The CDR3 nucleotides read TGTGCCAGCAGCTTAAATGGTGTTGGGGGGGAAGCTTTCTTT.

The chain has TRBV4-1 and TRBJ1-4; D may be TRBD1 (5 bases). In germline, CDR1 is MGHRA, CDR2 YSYEKL. Trimming took 0 bases from V and 4 from J, leaving 12 bases between them. The CDR3 contains 16 residues. CDR3 nucleotides: TGCGCCAGCAGCCAAGATCCGAACAGGTTTAATGAAAAACTGTTTTTT. Translating it yields CASSQDPNRFNEKLFF.

The rearrangement joins TRBV29-1 to TRBJ1-2; 9 bases fit TRBD1. The ends lost 7 bases at V and 4 bases at J; junction bases unmatched: 7. This CDR3 spans 13 amino acids. Germline CDR1 SQVTM, CDR2 ANQGSEA. CDR3 amino acids: CSAKDRGFYGYTF. The CDR3, as DNA: TGCAGCGCCAAGGACAGGGGATTCTATGGCTACACCTTC.

This clonotype has just a few counts. The chain is built from TRBV7-9 and TRBJ2-7; 9 bases fit TRBD1. The CDR3 length is 15 residues. J gave up 4 bases and V 4 bases, and 8 bases lay outside the gene matches. Germline-derived CDR1 and CDR2 are SEHNR and FQNEAQ (reference sequence). The CDR3 protein is CASSSTGQGNYEQYF. CDR3 bases: TGTGCCAGCAGCTCCACGGGACAGGGAAATTACGAGCAGTACTTC.

This clonotype has more than one count but fewer than ten. This chain joins TRBV10-1 and TRBJ2-3; D gene ambiguous. Germline CDR1 and CDR2: WNHNN and SYGVQD (reference sequence). V lost 3 bases, J lost 4 bases, and 11 bases lay in between. The CDR3 consists of 14 residues. The CDR3 is CASSENPNSDTQYF. The CDR3 nucleotides are TGCGCCAGCAGTGAAAACCCGAACTCAGATACGCAGTATTTT.

The chain is built from TRBV4-3 and TRBJ2-5; D unclear. The germline V and J ends were trimmed by 1 base and 1 base, with 13 bases remaining between them. Germline assignment: CDR1 LGHNA and CDR2 YSLEER. The CDR3 length is 16 residues. The CDR3 coding sequence is TGCGCCAGCAGCCAAGGGGCATACATGGGCCAAGAGACCCAGTACTTC. It specifies CASSQGAYMGQETQYF.

This clonotype was counted between two and nine times. This rearrangement joins TRBV6-5 to TRBJ1-6; D gene unclear. CDR3 length equals 15 residues. CDR1 and CDR2 from the germline V gene are MNHEY and SVGAGI. V dropped 0 bases and J dropped 6 bases, with 9 bases sitting between them. CDR3 DNA: TGTGCCAGCAGTTACTCGATCCATACTAATTCACCCCTCCACTTT. It specifies CASSYSIHTNSPLHF.

This clonotype was seen only a few times. The gene calls are TRBV7-8 and TRBJ2-1, with TRBD2 as a possible D gene (6 bases). CDR1 and CDR2 (germline): SGHVS, FQNEAQ. The CDR3 is 14 residues long. Trimming removed 4 bases at V and 8 bases at J, with 15 bases between. The CDR3 DNA follows: TGTGCCAGCAGCTCGACTAGTCTCGGCGATGAGCAGTTCTTC. This codes for CASSSTSLGDEQFF. Full variable domain (missing parts from reference TRBV7-8 and TRBJ2-1): GAGVSQSPRYKVAKRGQDVALRCDPISGHVSLFWYQQALGQGPEFLTYFQNEAQLDKSGLPSDRFFAERPEGSVSTLKIQRTQQEDSAVYLCASSSTSLGDEQFFGPGTRLTVL.

This clonotype showed up many times. The chain uses TRBV10-1 and TRBJ2-3; D remains ambiguous. The V end was cut by 3 bases, the J end by 6 bases, with 10 bases between. The CDR3 totals 13 residues. Germline CDR1 is WNHNN and CDR2 is SYGVQD (reference sequence). The CDR3 here is CASSEDSSDTQYF. CDR3 sequence (DNA): TGCGCCAGCAGTGAAGATAGTAGTGATACGCAGTATTTT.

This clonotype was found a few times. The genes are TRBV18 and TRBJ2-7, with 13 nucleotides matching TRBD2. V dropped 3 bases and J dropped 5; count of bases not matched to a gene: 1. This CDR3 comprises 14 residues. Germline loops: CDR1 KGHSH, CDR2 LQKENI. The CDR3 bases are TGTGCCAGCTCACCTGGGACTAGCGGGAACGAGCAGTACTTC. It encodes CASSPGTSGNEQYF.

This clonotype was picked up a small number of times. CDR3 sequence reads: CASSVRGGNTGELFF. The CDR3 DNA sequence: TGTGCCAGCAGTGTGCGGGGAGGAAACACCGGGGAGCTGTTTTTT. The V call is TRBV27, the J call TRBJ2-2; D is perhaps TRBD2 (6 bases). The CDR3 consists of 15 residues. Germline V gene sequence: CDR1 MNHEY, CDR2 SMNVEV (reference sequence). V was pared by 5 bases and J by 2 bases, with 12 bases between.

CDR3 loop: CASSGGGTDYNEQFF. As DNA, the CDR3 is TGTGCCAGCAGTGGGGGTGGGACGGATTACAATGAGCAGTTCTTC. This sequence joins TRBV25-1 and TRBJ2-1; D possibly uses TRBD1 or TRBD2 (5 bases each). CDR1 is MGHDK and CDR2 is SYGVNS in the germline V gene. This CDR3 has 15 amino acids. The V and J ends lost 4 bases and 4 bases respectively, with 14 bases between them.

This clonotype was detected a few times. The chain has TRBV15 and TRBJ2-5; a weak D match, TRBD1 (6 bases). Germline V gene sequence: CDR1 LNHNV, CDR2 YYDKDF (reference sequence). Trimming stripped 1 base from V and 1 base from J, with 13 bases between. This CDR3 is built from 16 residues. In DNA form, the CDR3 reads TGTGCCACCAGCAGAGCGAGGACAGAGATCCAAGAGACCCAGTACTTC. The encoded protein is CATSRARTEIQETQYF.

The chain combines TRBV7-9 with TRBJ2-1; 11 bases map to TRBD2. CDR3 size: 14 residues. CDR1 SEHNR and CDR2 FQNEAQ come from the germline V gene (reference sequence). J gave up 10 bases and V 3 bases, and 5 bases lay outside the gene matches. For the CDR3, the DNA is TGTGCCAGCAGCTTTACTAGCGGGAGTGGGGAGCAGTTCTTC. This translates into CASSFTSGSGEQFF.

This clonotype was seen more than once but under ten times. This rearrangement joins TRBV7-7 to TRBJ2-5, with 7 positions matching TRBD1. This CDR3 has 16 amino acids. Germline CDR1 SSHAT, CDR2 FNYEAQ (reference sequence). V dropped 3 bases and J dropped 1; count of bases not matched to a gene: 8. The DNA for the CDR3 is TGTGCCAGCAGCTTGGGGACAGCAGTCCCCCAAGAGACCCAGTACTTC. The encoded protein is CASSLGTAVPQETQYF.

The rearrangement links TRBV20-1 to TRBJ2-7; TRBD1 or TRBD2 may be the D gene (5 bases each). The CDR3 loop spans 15 amino acids. Germline CDR1 DFQATT, CDR2 SNEGSKA (reference sequence). V was trimmed by 5 bases and J by 0 bases, leaving 17 bases between them. The CDR3 DNA reads as TGCAGTGCTCCCCCCGGGACCGCGAGCTCCTACGAGCAGTACTTC. It specifies CSAPPGTASSYEQYF.

The chain employs TRBV7-6 and TRBJ2-7, with D perhaps TRBD1 or TRBD2 (5 bases each). The CDR3 runs to 14 residues. Germline-derived CDR1 and CDR2 are SGHVS and FNYEAQ. Trimming shortened V by 3 bases and J by 2 bases, and 11 bases separated the two germline ends. CDR3 bases: TGTGCCAGCAGCTTCGGGACCGAACCCTACGAGCAGTACTTC. Translating gives CASSFGTEPYEQYF.

The genes are TRBV19 and TRBJ1-3; D uncertain. The V gene lost 4 bases and the J gene lost 0 bases, with 7 bases spanning the gap. This CDR3 comprises 14 residues. In germline, CDR1 is LNHDA, CDR2 SQIVND (reference sequence). The CDR3 DNA is TGTGCCAGTAGTACCTTCTACTCTGGAAACACCATATATTTT. The encoded protein is CASSTFYSGNTIYF.

There are many counts of this clonotype. This chain connects TRBV29-1 to TRBJ2-3; TRBD1 aligns across 12 bases. CDR3 length: 17 residues. Germline assignment: CDR1 SQVTM and CDR2 ANQGSEA. J lost 1 base, V lost 4 bases, and 9 bases had no gene match. The CDR3 DNA sequence: TGCAGCGTTGCTGGGACAGGGGGCTCCTTGGGCACAGATACGCAGTATTTT. Amino acid sequence: CSVAGTGGSLGTDTQYF.

The chain links TRBV29-1 to TRBJ1-5; D might be TRBD1 (5 bases). CDR1 and CDR2 (germline): SQVTM, ANQGSEA. The ends were cut back, 4 bases at V and 9 bases at J, with 19 bases in the middle. This CDR3 spans 14 amino acids. CDR3 coding DNA: TGCAGCGTTGGGAAGGGGATTGGGGAAGGGCCCCAGCATTTT. Residues: CSVGKGIGEGPQHF.

The chain uses TRBV30 and TRBJ2-1, with a possible D match to TRBD1 (5 bases). The germline V and J ends were trimmed by 4 bases and 9 bases, with 16 bases remaining between them. The CDR3 loop spans 13 amino acids. Germline values: CDR1 GTSNPN, CDR2 SVGIG (reference sequence). The CDR3 region has the DNA TGTGCCTGGAAGGTTCAGGGAAAGAGTGAGCAGTTCTTC. This gives the protein CAWKVQGKSEQFF.

With regard to this clonotype: At one boundary the junction diverges from the germline segment, which might be a read error. The chain combines TRBV12-3 or TRBV12-4 with TRBJ2-2, with D perhaps assigned TRBD1 or TRBD2 (5 bases each). This CDR3 is built from 18 residues. The CDR3 region is CTSCSPNSGAGLAGELFF. The CDR3 DNA reads TGTACCAGCTGTTCTCCTAACTCCGGGGCAGGCCTGGCCGGGGAGCTGTTTTTT.

The chain employs TRBV4-3 and TRBJ1-6, with a possible D match to TRBD1 (5 bases). The CDR3 runs 13 residues. The germline gives CDR1 LGHNA, CDR2 YSLEER. Trimming pared 0 bases from V and 12 bases from J, leaving 9 bases between. CDR3 nucleotide sequence: TGCGCCAGCAGCCAAGATCGGGGGATACCCCTCCACTTT. Protein product: CASSQDRGIPLHF.

Many counts were recorded for this clonotype. V usage is TRBV19 and J usage is TRBJ2-2; 8 bases are shared with TRBD2. This CDR3 contains 15 residues. V shed 7 bases, J shed 2 bases, and the junction held 6 bases outside the gene matches. Germline values: CDR1 LNHDA, CDR2 SQIVND (reference sequence). The DNA of the CDR3 is TGTGCCAGTAAAGAACTAGCGGTAAACACCGGGGAGCTGTTTTTT. This encodes CASKELAVNTGELFF. The full variable domain, rest sourced from reference TRBV19 and TRBJ2-2, is DGGITQSPKYLFRKEGQNVTLSCEQNLNHDAMYWYRQDPGQGLRLIYYSQIVNDFQKGDIAEGYSVSREKKESFPLTVTSAQKNPTAFYLCASKELAVNTGELFFGEGSRLTVL.

V gene TRBV20-1 combines with J gene TRBJ2-3; TRBD1 agrees at 8 bases. Germline trimming cut 3 bases from V and 3 bases from J; bases unmatched to any gene: 14. The CDR3 has 17 amino acids. CDR1 DFQATT and CDR2 SNEGSKA come from the germline V gene (reference sequence). The CDR3 DNA reads as TGCAGTGCTAGCCCTCGCCTTCGCGACAGGGGTACAGATACGCAGTATTTT. Translating gives CSASPRLRDRGTDTQYF.

The chain combines TRBV11-1 with TRBJ2-1; 16 positions agree with TRBD2. Germline CDR1 and CDR2: SGHAT and FQDESV (reference sequence). This CDR3 has 20 amino acids. Losses at the gene ends were 1 base for V and 6 bases for J; bases not matched to a gene: 12. CDR3 region: CASSLDRQGTSGRAGNEQFF. Here the CDR3 DNA reads TGTGCCAGCAGCTTAGATAGACAGGGGACTAGCGGGAGGGCCGGCAATGAGCAGTTCTTC.

The J gene is TRBJ2-2, the V gene TRBV10-3, with 9 bases matching TRBD2. Losses at the gene ends were 2 bases for V and 3 bases for J; bases not matched to a gene: 4. CDR1 ENHRY and CDR2 SYGVKD come from the germline V gene. This CDR3 contains 16 residues. The CDR3: CAISEVTSGDTGELFF. The DNA of the CDR3 is TGTGCCATCAGTGAGGTGACTAGCGGCGACACCGGGGAGCTGTTTTTT.